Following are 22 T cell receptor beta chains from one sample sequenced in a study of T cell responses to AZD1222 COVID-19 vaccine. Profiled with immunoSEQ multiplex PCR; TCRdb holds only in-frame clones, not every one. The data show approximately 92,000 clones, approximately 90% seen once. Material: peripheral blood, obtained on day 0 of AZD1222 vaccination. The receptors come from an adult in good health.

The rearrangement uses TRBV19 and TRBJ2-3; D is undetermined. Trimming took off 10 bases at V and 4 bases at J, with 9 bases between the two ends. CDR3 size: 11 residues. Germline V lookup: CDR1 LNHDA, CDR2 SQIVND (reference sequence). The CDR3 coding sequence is TGTGCCACCACGGCGGCAGATACGCAGTATTTT. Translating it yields CATTAADTQYF.

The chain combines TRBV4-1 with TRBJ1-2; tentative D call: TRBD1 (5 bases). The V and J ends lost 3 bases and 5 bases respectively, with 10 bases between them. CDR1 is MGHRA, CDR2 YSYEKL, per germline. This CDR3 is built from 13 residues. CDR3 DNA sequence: TGCGCCAGCAGCCAGCGGTCAGGGTATGGCTACACCTTC. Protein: CASSQRSGYGYTF.

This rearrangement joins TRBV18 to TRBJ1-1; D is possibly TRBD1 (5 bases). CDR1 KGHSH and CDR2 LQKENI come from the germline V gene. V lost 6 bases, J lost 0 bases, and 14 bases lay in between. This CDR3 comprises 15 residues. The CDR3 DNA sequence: TGTGCCAGCTCCACCGGTGGGGGTGTGAACACTGAAGCTTTCTTT. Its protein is CASSTGGGVNTEAFF. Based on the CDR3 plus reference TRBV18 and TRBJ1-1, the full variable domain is NAGVMQNPRHLVRRRGQEARLRCSPMKGHSHVYWYRQLPEEGLKFMVYLQKENIIDESGMPKERFSAEFPKEGPSILRIQQVVRGDSAAYFCASSTGGGVNTEAFFGQGTRLTVV.

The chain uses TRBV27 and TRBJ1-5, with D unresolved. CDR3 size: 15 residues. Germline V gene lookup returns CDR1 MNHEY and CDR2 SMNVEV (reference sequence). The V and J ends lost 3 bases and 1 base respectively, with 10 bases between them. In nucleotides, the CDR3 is TGTGCCAGCAGTTTGAAGGGTGGAAGCAATCAGCCCCAGCATTTT. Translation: CASSLKGGSNQPQHF.

The CDR3, as DNA: TGCGCCAGCGGCCCTACAGGGGCAACTAATGAAAAACTGTTTTTT. Translating gives CASGPTGATNEKLFF. J is TRBJ1-4 and V is TRBV10-1, with 7 bases that match TRBD1. After removal of 8 bases from V and 0 bases from J, the junction contained 6 bases not matched to a gene. The CDR3 is 15 residues long. From germline, CDR1 is WNHNN and CDR2 SYGVQD (reference sequence).

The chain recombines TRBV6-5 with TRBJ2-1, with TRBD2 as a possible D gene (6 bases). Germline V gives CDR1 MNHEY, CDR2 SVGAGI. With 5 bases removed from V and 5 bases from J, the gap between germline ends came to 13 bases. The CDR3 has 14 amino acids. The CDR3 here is CASSRPGVHNEQFF. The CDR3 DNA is TGTGCCAGCAGTCGCCCGGGAGTCCACAATGAGCAGTTCTTC.

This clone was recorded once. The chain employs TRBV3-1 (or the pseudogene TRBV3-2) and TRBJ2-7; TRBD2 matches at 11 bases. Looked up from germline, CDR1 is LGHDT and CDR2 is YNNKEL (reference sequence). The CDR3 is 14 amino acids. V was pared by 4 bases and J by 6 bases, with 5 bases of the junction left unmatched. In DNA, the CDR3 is TGTGCCAGCAGCCCTACTAGCGGGGGACGCGAGCAGTACTTC. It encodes CASSPTSGGREQYF.

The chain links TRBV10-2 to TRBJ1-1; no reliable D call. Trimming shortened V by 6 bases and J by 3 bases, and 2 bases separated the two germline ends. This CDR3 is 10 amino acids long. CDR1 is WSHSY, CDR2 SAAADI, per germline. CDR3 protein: CASRDTEAFF. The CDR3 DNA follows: TGCGCCAGCAGAGACACTGAAGCTTTCTTT.

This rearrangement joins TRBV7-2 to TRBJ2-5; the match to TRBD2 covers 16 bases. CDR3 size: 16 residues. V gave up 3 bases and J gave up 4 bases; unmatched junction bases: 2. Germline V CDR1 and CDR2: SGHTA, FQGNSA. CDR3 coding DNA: TGTGCCAGCAGCTTGGGACTAGCGGGAGGGGGAGAGACCCAGTACTTC. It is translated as CASSLGLAGGGETQYF.

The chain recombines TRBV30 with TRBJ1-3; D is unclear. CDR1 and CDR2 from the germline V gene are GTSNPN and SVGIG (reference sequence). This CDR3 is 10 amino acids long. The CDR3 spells CARRGNTIYF. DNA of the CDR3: TGTGCTAGGAGGGGAAACACCATATATTTT.

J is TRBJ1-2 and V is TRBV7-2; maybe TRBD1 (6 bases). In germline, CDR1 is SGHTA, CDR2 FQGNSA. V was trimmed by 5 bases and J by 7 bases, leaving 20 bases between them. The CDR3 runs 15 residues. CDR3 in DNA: TGTGCCAGCAGCGAAACTAATGGGGGGCAGGGTGGCTACACCTTC. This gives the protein CASSETNGGQGGYTF.

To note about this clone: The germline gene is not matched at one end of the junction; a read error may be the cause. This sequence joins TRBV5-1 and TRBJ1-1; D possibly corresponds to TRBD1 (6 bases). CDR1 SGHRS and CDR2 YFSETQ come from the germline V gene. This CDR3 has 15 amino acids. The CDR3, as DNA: TGTGCCAGCAGCTTGGTAGACAGGTTGGGCACTGAAGCTTTCTTT. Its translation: CASSLVDRLGTEAFF. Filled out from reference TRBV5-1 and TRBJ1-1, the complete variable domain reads KAGVTQTPRYLIKTRGQQVTLSCSPISGHRSVSWYQQTPGQGLQFLFEYFSETQRNKGNFPGRFSGRQFSNSRSEMNVSTLELGDSALYLCASSLVDRLGTEAFFGQGTRLTVV.

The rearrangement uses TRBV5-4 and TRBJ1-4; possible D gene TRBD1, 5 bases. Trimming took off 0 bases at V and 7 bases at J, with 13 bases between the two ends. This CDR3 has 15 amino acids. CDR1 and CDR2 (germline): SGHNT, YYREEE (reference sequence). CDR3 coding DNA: TGTGCCAGCAGCTTGGAGGGCGGGGGGGGTGAAAAACTGTTTTTT. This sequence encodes CASSLEGGGGEKLFF.

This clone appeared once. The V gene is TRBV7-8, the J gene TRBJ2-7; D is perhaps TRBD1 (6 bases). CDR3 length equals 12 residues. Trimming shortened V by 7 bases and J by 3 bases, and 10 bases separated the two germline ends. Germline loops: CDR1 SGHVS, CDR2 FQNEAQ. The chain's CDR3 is CASTSQGYEQYF. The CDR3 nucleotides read TGTGCCAGCACGTCACAGGGCTACGAGCAGTACTTC. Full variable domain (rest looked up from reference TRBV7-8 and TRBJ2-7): GAGVSQSPRYKVAKRGQDVALRCDPISGHVSLFWYQQALGQGPEFLTYFQNEAQLDKSGLPSDRFFAERPEGSVSTLKIQRTQQEDSAVYLCASTSQGYEQYFGPGTRLTVT.

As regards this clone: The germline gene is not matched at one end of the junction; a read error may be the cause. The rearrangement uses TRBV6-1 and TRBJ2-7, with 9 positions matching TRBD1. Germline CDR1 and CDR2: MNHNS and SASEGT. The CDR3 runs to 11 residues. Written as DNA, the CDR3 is TGTGCCAGCAGTGAAGGGGACAGGGTGAACTTC. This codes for CASSEGDRVNF.

CDR3 in DNA: TGTGCCAGCAGCTCGAGAATACCGGGACAGCATAACTATGGCTACACCTTC. This encodes CASSSRIPGQHNYGYTF. This sequence joins TRBV11-2 and TRBJ1-2; 7 bases are a match to TRBD1. In germline, CDR1 is SGHAT, CDR2 FQNNGV. The CDR3 spans 17 residues. Germline trimming cut 4 bases from V and 1 base from J; bases unmatched to any gene: 12.

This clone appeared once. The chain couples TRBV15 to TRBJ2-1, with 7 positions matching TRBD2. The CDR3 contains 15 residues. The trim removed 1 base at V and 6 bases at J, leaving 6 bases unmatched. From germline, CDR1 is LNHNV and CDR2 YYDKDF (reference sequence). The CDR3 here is CATSRGGGLSNEQFF. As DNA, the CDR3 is TGTGCCACCAGCAGAGGGGGGGGACTCTCCAATGAGCAGTTCTTC.

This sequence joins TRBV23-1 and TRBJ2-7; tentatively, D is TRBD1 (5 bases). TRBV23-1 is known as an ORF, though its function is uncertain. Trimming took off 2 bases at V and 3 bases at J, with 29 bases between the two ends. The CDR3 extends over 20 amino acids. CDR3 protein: CASSQGLTFGPADSHYEQYV. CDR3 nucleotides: TGCGCCAGCAGTCAAGGGTTAACCTTTGGGCCCGCAGACAGTCACTACGAGCAGTACGTC.

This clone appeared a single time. CDR3 DNA sequence: TGTGCCAGCAGCTTAGGGCAGCCCTACGAGCAGTACTTC. This sequence encodes CASSLGQPYEQYF. The J gene is TRBJ2-7, the V gene TRBV7-6; no definite D call. Trimming stripped 1 base from V and 2 bases from J, with 6 bases between. Per the germline V gene, CDR1 is SGHVS and CDR2 is FNYEAQ. This CDR3 is built from 13 residues.

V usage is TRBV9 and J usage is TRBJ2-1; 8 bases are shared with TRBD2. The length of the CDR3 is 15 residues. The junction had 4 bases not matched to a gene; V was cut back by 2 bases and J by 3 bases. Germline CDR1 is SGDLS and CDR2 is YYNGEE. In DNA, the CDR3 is TGTGCCAGCAGCGTGTCACTAGCGGTCTACAATGAGCAGTTCTTC. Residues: CASSVSLAVYNEQFF.

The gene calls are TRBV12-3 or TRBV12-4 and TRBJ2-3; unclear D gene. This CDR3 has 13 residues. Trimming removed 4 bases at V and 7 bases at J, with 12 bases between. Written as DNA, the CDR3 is TGTGCCAGCAGTTCTACAGAGATAAATACGCAGTATTTT. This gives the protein CASSSTEINTQYF.

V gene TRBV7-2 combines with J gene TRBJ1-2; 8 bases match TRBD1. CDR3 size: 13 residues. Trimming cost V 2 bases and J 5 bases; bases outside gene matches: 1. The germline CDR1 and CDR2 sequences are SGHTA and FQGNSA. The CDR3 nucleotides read TGTGCCAGCAGCTTACGGACAGGGTATGGCTACACCTTC. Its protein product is CASSLRTGYGYTF.